This paragraph reports one TCR beta chain. The CDR3 length is 13 residues. CDR1 and CDR2 from the germline V gene are LGHNA and YSLEER. V was trimmed by 8 bases and J by 0 bases, leaving 10 bases between them. The data derive from a study of T cell changes during pregnancy in multiple sclerosis. TCRdb keeps only in-frame clones here, not all; method: immunoSEQ multiplex PCR. This table holds roughly 61,000 clones, approximately 90% found once. Sequences were derived from peripheral blood, sampled in the first trimester of pregnancy. The sequence derives from a female donor in good health, enrolled as a control in a pregnancy study. The chain combines TRBV4-3 with TRBJ1-1; maybe TRBD1 (5 bases). This chain's CDR3 is CASGGSLNTEAFF. DNA of the CDR3: TGCGCCAGCGGGGGGAGCTTGAACACTGAAGCTTTCTTT.